This is a list of T cell receptor beta chains from one sample in a study of Graves' ophthalmopathy and Graves' hyperthyroidism. TCRdb ran MiXCR on the multiplex PCR reads and lists one entry per CDR3 protein. The sample includes 500,000 to 700,000 distinct CDR3 sequences, 39% seen only once; the top ten take about 4.2%. The sample taken for sequencing was peripheral blood or thyroid tissue (not recorded which). The receptors derive from an adult man with Graves' hyperthyroidism. Each CDR3 is given with its conserved first and last residue. The order of the fields is J gene, D gene, V gene, clone size, CDR3 protein, CDR3 DNA. A D gene is named only where the DNA matches it firmly. Clone size is not always given. Where it is, it says once, few, many or a class for expanded clones.

TRBJ2-7 | - | TRBV29-1 | - | CSVERGFEQYF | TGCAGCGTTGAGCGGGGCTTCGAGCAGTACTTC
TRBJ2-7 | - | TRBV5-1 | many | CASSLNRRTETYEQYF | TGCGCCAGCAGCTTGAATAGACGGACGGAGACCTACGAGCAGTACTTC
TRBJ1-1 | - | TRBV20-1 | many | CSARYLQGNTEAFF | TGCAGTGCTAGATATTTACAGGGGAACACTGAAGCTTTCTTT
TRBJ1-2 | TRBD1 | TRBV20-1 | - | CSAARTGGDYGYTF | TGCAGTGCTGCCCGGACAGGGGGCGACTATGGCTACACCTTC
TRBJ1-1 | TRBD1 | TRBV10-2 | - | CASSEIAFGTGDMNTEAFF | TGCGCCAGCAGTGAGATTGCGTTTGGGACAGGGGACATGAACACTGAAGCTTTCTTT
TRBJ1-5 | - | TRBV9 | - | CASSQRPFDQPQHF | TGTGCCAGCAGCCAAAGGCCTTTTGATCAGCCCCAGCATTTT
TRBJ2-7 | - | TRBV19 | many | CASSIGDWTYEQYF | TGTGCCAGTAGTATAGGGGACTGGACCTACGAGCAGTACTTC
TRBJ2-7 | TRBD2 | TRBV20-1 | many | CSARDPGLAGGPSYEQYF | TGCAGTGCTAGAGATCCGGGACTAGCGGGAGGGCCCTCCTACGAGCAGTACTTC
TRBJ2-7 | - | TRBV20-1 | many | CSASHIPGYEQYF | TGCAGTGCTAGTCATATCCCGGGGTACGAGCAGTACTTC
TRBJ2-3 | TRBD2 | TRBV20-1 | - | CSAAMGGRDTQYF | TGCAGTGCCGCAATGGGAGGGAGAGATACGCAGTATTTT
TRBJ2-7 | - | TRBV12-3/TRBV12-4 | many | CASRPTYSYEQYF | TGTGCCAGCAGGCCCACTTACTCCTACGAGCAGTACTTC
TRBJ2-2 | - | TRBV5-1 | few | CASRPGQPVNTGELFF | TGCGCCAGCAGACCCGGACAGCCGGTAAACACCGGGGAGCTGTTTTTT
TRBJ2-5 | TRBD1 | TRBV6-1 | - | CASRGDSPETQYF | TGTGCCAGCAGGGGGGACAGCCCCGAGACCCAGTACTTC
TRBJ1-2 | TRBD1 | TRBV19 | many | CASNPLGQGDGYTF | TGTGCCAGTAACCCTTTGGGACAGGGCGACGGCTACACCTTC
TRBJ1-4 | TRBD1 | TRBV20-1 | many | CSARDLGQGEEKLFF | TGCAGTGCTAGAGATCTCGGACAGGGGGAAGAAAAACTGTTTTTT
TRBJ2-7 | TRBD1 | TRBV5-1 | - | CASGGIQGNEQYF | TGCGCCAGCGGCGGTATACAGGGGAACGAGCAGTACTTC
TRBJ2-5 | TRBD2 | TRBV2 | - | CASEEREWATQYF | TGTGCCAGCGAAGAGCGGGAGTGGGCGACCCAGTACTTC
TRBJ1-2 | - | TRBV2 | many | CASSVRTDYGYTF | TGTGCCAGCAGTGTAAGGACAGACTATGGCTACACCTTC
TRBJ2-5 | TRBD2 | TRBV2 | - | CASRSGTSERYF | TGTGCCAGCAGAAGCGGGACTAGCGAAAGGTACTTC
TRBJ1-2 | TRBD1 | TRBV2 | - | CASSERDRGRYGYTF | TGTGCCAGCAGTGAAAGGGACAGGGGTCGGTATGGCTACACCTTC
TRBJ2-7 | TRBD1 | TRBV28 | - | CASSMGQADPYEQYF | TGTGCCAGCAGTATGGGACAGGCGGACCCCTACGAGCAGTACTTC
TRBJ2-7 | - | TRBV5-8 | few | CASSLGALAGSSYEQYF | TGTGCCAGCAGCTTGGGGGCCCTGGCGGGTAGCTCCTACGAGCAGTACTTC
TRBJ1-4 | - | TRBV7-9 | - | CASSFEYAEKLFF | TGTGCCAGCAGCTTCGAATATGCGGAAAAACTGTTTTTT
TRBJ1-1 | - | TRBV2 | few | CASSEADWGTEAFF | TGTGCCAGCAGTGAAGCGGATTGGGGCACTGAAGCTTTCTTT
TRBJ1-6 | TRBD1 | TRBV7-3 | few | CASSLSPGGIYSPLHF | TGTGCCAGCAGTTTAAGTCCAGGGGGCATTTATTCACCCCTCCACTTT
TRBJ2-5 | - | TRBV9 | many | CASSVVGGAGETQYF | TGTGCCAGCAGCGTAGTGGGGGGGGCCGGGGAGACCCAGTACTTC
TRBJ2-5 | - | TRBV7-8 | - | CASSLTGMGSLQETQYF | TGTGCCAGCAGCCTCACCGGCATGGGCTCTCTCCAAGAGACCCAGTACTTC
TRBJ2-2 | - | TRBV7-9 | - | CASSGPLPNTGELFF | TGTGCCAGCAGCGGACCCCTTCCGAACACCGGGGAGCTGTTTTTT
TRBJ2-5 | TRBD2 | TRBV5-1 | few | CASSLAFWAGGQETQYF | TGCGCCAGCAGCTTGGCCTTCTGGGCGGGAGGCCAAGAGACCCAGTACTTC